The T cell receptor beta chain under discussion was sequenced for a study of blood T cell repertoires in COVID-19. Background on the study: The United States, Italy and Spain were the sources of the acute and convalescent COVID-19 samples. PBMCs, B-cell-depleted T cells, or T cells were the source of the cDNA or gDNA that made up the material.

V was pared by 5 bases and J by 11 bases, with 10 bases of the junction left unmatched. The germline V gene has CDR1 MNHEY and CDR2 SMNVEV (reference sequence). This CDR3 is 15 amino acids long. Original methodology: Estimated nucleated cell counts came from reference gene primer amplification. Assay: immunoSEQ multiplex PCR; the TCRdb copy retains only in-frame clones and omits some. The DNA gave D and trimming, while V, J and clone size come from that table. The sample carries tens of thousands of clones, roughly 89% recorded once. The sample consisted of peripheral blood. The chain combines TRBV27 with TRBJ1-6; TRBD1 matches 9 bases. The sequence derives from a woman aged 45-65 years with acute or convalescent COVID-19. Here the CDR3 reads CASSLSTGGWTPLHF. The CDR3 coding sequence is TGTGCCAGCAGTCTGAGTACAGGGGGCTGGACACCCCTCCACTTT.